One TCR beta chain is described in this entry. The data derive from a study of blood T cell repertoires in COVID-19. About the research overall: Whether acute or convalescent, the COVID-19 samples came from the United States, Italy and Spain. T cells, B-cell-depleted T cells, or PBMCs supplied cDNA or gDNA.

There are 15 residues in the CDR3. The germline gives CDR1 SGHDN, CDR2 FVKESK. V lost 3 bases, J lost 5 bases, and 16 bases lay in between. Original processing notes: Reference gene primers were amplified, and this amplification served to estimate nucleated cell counts. The method was immunoSEQ multiplex PCR; TCRdb's version includes in-frame clones alone and lacks a portion of them. V and J calls and clone size are given by that table; D and trimming were obtained from the DNA. Among some 58,000 clones listed, 90% to 95% were seen once. The TCR originated in a man aged 50 or older with active COVID-19. Sequenced material: peripheral blood. The rearrangement links TRBV14 to TRBJ2-5, with D possibly being TRBD2 (7 bases). The CDR3 bases are TGTGCCAGCAGCCAGGGTACCAGGGGAGGGGAGACCCAGTACTTC. It codes for CASSQGTRGGETQYF.